Here is one T cell receptor (beta chain) with its context. Its antigen is not identified. Other DNA sequences from this sample encode an identical CDR3 as well. 200 to 250 ng DNA, 30,000 to 35,000 T cell genomes, went into each sorted-subset replicate PCR. Original handling: In the immunoSEQ data, sequences were junction-only and lacked quality scores, so filtering differed. Using immunoSEQ multiplex PCR, the repertoire was profiled, and TCRdb retains in-frame clones only, with some absent. That table is the source of V, J and clone size, and D and trimming were worked out from the DNA. The sample includes a few million clones, around 90% of them seen just once. The sample belongs to a study of shared clonotypes between healthy human individuals. At the level of the study: Each donor's CD4 naive and CD4 memory cells filled three plates apiece, CD8 naive two, and CD8 memory one.

Study-wide findings and caveats: Non-shared clonotypes were found to have lower generation probabilities than the clonotypes that were shared by all four of the sorted-subset donors.

Sample: naive CD4+ T cells sorted from blood. Regarding subset: CD45RA+ positively selected. This receptor was identified in a man between 18 and 35 years old in good health.

The CDR3 DNA follows: TGTGCCATCAGCCGGGACAGGGGAAACACCGGGGAGCTGTTTTTT. Encoded protein: CAISRDRGNTGELFF. The chain links TRBV10-3 to TRBJ2-2; 10 bases agree with TRBD1. In germline, CDR1 is ENHRY, CDR2 SYGVKD. The CDR3 has 15 amino acids. The junction had 3 bases not matched to a gene; V was cut back by 6 bases and J by 2 bases.